This T cell receptor (beta chain) emerged from a study of cytomegalovirus exposure and HLA in healthy donors. General observations from the study: Rare sequences made up most TCRs, while some public TCRs were found in many donors.

Profiling relied on immunoSEQ multiplex PCR, and the TCRdb table lists in-frame clones only, not all of them. Of about 200,000 clones listed, about 82% are singletons. For this clone: The antigen is unknown.

This CDR3 contains 16 residues. Sequencing was done on a sample of PBMCs. J is TRBJ1-5 and V is TRBV21-1; the table's D gene call, TRBD1, was not cross checked with the DNA. TRBV21-1 is tagged as a pseudogene. The clonotype was recovered from a woman aged 18-29 years in good health and CMV-seronegative. The CDR3, as DNA: TGTGCCAGCAGCAAAGGGAGGGGGCATCGGGATCAGCCCCAGCATTTT. It translates to CASSKGRGHRDQPQHF.